Here is one T cell receptor beta chain with its context. Trimming took off 3 bases at V and 7 bases at J, with 18 bases between the two ends. CDR1 and CDR2 from the germline V gene are KGHSH and LQKENI. The length of the CDR3 is 15 residues. This record comes from a study of control samples from healthy donors and cancer patients. Clones were sequenced by immunoSEQ multiplex PCR, and TCRdb holds only the in-frame ones, with some missing. The sample has about 80,000 clones, roughly 88% seen once. V is TRBV18 and J is TRBJ1-2; no clear D gene. This receptor was taken from a man between 60 and 75 years old with head and neck cancer. The sequencing sample was made of PBMCs. The CDR3 spells CASSPPGDLVFGYTF. The CDR3 bases are TGTGCCAGCTCACCTCCAGGCGATTTGGTGTTTGGCTACACCTTC.